Below are 2 T cell receptor beta chains sequenced from a single sample in a study of T-cell memory formation after mild COVID-19. TCRdb re-called the 5' RACE reads through MiXCR, storing one row per CDR3 protein. This table has 250,000 to 350,000 distinct CDR3 sequences, 16% appearing once. Sequenced: PBMCs or a T cell subset sorted from them (not recorded which). Receptors were obtained from a man aged 18 to 30 who had mild COVID-19 (a few samples of this study predate the infection). Cell type and time point are not known.

This clonotype was recorded a few times. This rearrangement joins TRBV6-5 to TRBJ2-1; 12 positions match TRBD2. Germline V gives CDR1 MNHEY, CDR2 SVGAGI. The CDR3 sequence is 18 residues long. Trimming cost V 2 bases and J 0 bases; bases outside gene matches: 5. As DNA, the CDR3 is TGTGCCAGCAGTTACCGGCTAGCGGGGGGGAGCTCCTACAATGAGCAGTTCTTC. It translates to CASSYRLAGGSSYNEQFF.

This clonotype was counted between two and nine times. The V and J genes are TRBV4-1 and TRBJ2-7; TRBD1 agrees at 8 bases. With 4 bases clipped from V and 3 bases from J, the junction kept 11 bases outside the gene matches. The length of the CDR3 is 16 residues. Germline assignment: CDR1 MGHRA and CDR2 YSYEKL. The CDR3: CASSRVPGQEIYEQYV. CDR3 sequence (DNA): TGCGCCAGCAGCCGCGTTCCGGGACAGGAGATCTACGAGCAGTACGTC.